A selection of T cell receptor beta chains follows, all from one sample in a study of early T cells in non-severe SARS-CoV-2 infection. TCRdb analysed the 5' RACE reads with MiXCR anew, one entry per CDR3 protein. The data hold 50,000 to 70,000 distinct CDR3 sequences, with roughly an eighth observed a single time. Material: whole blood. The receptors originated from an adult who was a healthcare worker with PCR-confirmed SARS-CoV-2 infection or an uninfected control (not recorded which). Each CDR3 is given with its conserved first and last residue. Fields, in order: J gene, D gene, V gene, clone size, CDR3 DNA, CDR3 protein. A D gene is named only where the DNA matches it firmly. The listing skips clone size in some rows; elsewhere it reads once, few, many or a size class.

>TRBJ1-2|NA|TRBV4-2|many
TGTGCCAGCAGCCAAGAAAATAACCTAAATTGGGGGAGGAACTATGGCTACACCTTC
CASSQENNLNWGRNYGYTF
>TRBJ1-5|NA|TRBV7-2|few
TGTGCCAGCAGCCTCGCGTACAATCAGCCCCAGCATTTT
CASSLAYNQPQHF
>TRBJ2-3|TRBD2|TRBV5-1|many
TGCGCCAGCAGCCTCTTAGCGGGGGGGAGCACAGATACGCAGTATTTT
CASSLLAGGSTDTQYF
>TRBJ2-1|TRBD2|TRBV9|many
TGTGCCAGCAGCCCCGCCAGGGCCTTAGCGGGAGGGCTCAATGAGCAGTTCTTC
CASSPARALAGGLNEQFF
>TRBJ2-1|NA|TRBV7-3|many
TGTGCCAGCAGCCCCCAGGGTAACAATGAGCAGTTCTTC
CASSPQGNNEQFF
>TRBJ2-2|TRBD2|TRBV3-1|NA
TGTGCCAGCAGCCCCCGGGGGGGTGACACCGGGGAGCTGTTTTTT
CASSPRGGDTGELFF
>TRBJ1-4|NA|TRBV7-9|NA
TGTGCCAGCAGCTTGCAAGGAAGATCAAAACTGTTTTTT
CASSLQGRSKLFF
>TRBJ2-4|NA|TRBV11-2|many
TGTGCCAGCAGCTTAGTCGGGGTTGCCAAAAACATTCAGTACTTC
CASSLVGVAKNIQYF
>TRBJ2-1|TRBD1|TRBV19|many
TGTGCCAGTAGTATCCTTGGGACAGGGGTTTCCAATGAGCAGTTCTTC
CASSILGTGVSNEQFF
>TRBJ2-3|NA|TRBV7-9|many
TGTGCCAGCAGCCGCCTTAGGGATGCGCAGTATTTT
CASSRLRDAQYF
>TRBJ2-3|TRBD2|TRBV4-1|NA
TGCGCCAGCAGCCAGTGGACTAGCGGGACAGATACGCAGTATTTT
CASSQWTSGTDTQYF
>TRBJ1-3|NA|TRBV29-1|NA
TGCAGCGTGGTTTCCGGGACGGCGTTTGGAAACACCATATATTTT
CSVVSGTAFGNTIYF
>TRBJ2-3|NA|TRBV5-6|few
TGTGCCAGCAGCTCCCTGCTCCGGGGAGTGACAGATACGCAGTATTTT
CASSSLLRGVTDTQYF
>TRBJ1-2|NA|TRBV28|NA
TGTGCCAGCAGCCTGTCAGCTAACTATGGCTACACCTTC
CASSLSANYGYTF
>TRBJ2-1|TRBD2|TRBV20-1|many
TGCAGTGCTAGAGAGGGGACTAGCTCCTACAATGAGCAGTTCTTC
CSAREGTSSYNEQFF
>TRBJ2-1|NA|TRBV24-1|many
TGTGCCACCAGTGATTCGGGACTTTCCCCGACGGCGACCTACAATGAGCAGTTCTTC
CATSDSGLSPTATYNEQFF
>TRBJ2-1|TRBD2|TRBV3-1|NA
TGTGCCAGCAGCCCGCAGGGGACTAGCGGGCCAAACAATGAGCAGTTCTTC
CASSPQGTSGPNNEQFF
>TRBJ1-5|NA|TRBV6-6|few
TGTGCCAGCAGTCTCCTTACAGGGACCGGGGGTCAGCCCCAGCATTTT
CASSLLTGTGGQPQHF
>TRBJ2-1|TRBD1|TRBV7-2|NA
TGTGCCAGCAGGGAAAAGACAGGGTTGAATGAGCAGTTCTTC
CASREKTGLNEQFF
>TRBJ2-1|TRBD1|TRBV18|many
TGTGCCAGCTCATCCCAAATGACAGGGAACTACAATGAGCAGTTCTTC
CASSSQMTGNYNEQFF
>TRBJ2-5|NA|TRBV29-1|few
TGCAGCGTCCGCGGCTCTGAGCTGGAGACCCAGTACTTC
CSVRGSELETQYF
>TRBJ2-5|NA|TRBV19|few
TGTGCCAGTAGGACTAGTTCCCAAGAGACCCAGTACTTC
CASRTSSQETQYF
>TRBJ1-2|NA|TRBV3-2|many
TGTGCCAGCAGCCAAGATTTGTCGGTACATGGCTACACCTTC
CASSQDLSVHGYTF
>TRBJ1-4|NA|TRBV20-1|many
TGCAGTGCCACTAGGGGCCCCCTTACTAATGAAAAACTGTTTTTT
CSATRGPLTNEKLFF
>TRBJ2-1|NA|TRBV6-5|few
TGTGCCAGCAGCCTACCCGGGACACATGAGCAGTTCTTC
CASSLPGTHEQFF
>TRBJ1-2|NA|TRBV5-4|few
TGTGCCAGCAGCCCGATGGGGGGGGCTCGCGGCTACACCTTC
CASSPMGGARGYTF
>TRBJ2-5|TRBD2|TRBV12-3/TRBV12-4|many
TGTGCCAGCAGTTTTGGACTAGCGGGGGGGCTGGAGACCCAGTACTTC
CASSFGLAGGLETQYF
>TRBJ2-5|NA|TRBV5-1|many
TGCGCCAGCAGACTTGATGAGACCCAGTACTTC
CASRLDETQYF
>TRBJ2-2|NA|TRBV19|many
TGTGCCAGTAGTATTCGCTTAAGTTCCACCGGGGAGCTGTTTTTT
CASSIRLSSTGELFF
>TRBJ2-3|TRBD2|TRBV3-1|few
TGTGCCAGCAGCACACACGGACTAGCGGGAGGGTTTAGCACAGATACGCAGTATTTT
CASSTHGLAGGFSTDTQYF
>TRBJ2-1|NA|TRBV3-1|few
TGTGCCAGCAGCCAAGGGGTGGGGACCGAGAATGAGCAGTTCTTC
CASSQGVGTENEQFF
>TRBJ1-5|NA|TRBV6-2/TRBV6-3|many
TGTGCCAGCAGTCCTCCGGGACTCCACAATCAGCCCCAGCATTTT
CASSPPGLHNQPQHF
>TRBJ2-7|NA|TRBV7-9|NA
TGTGCCAGCAGTCGAGACGGGCCGGCCTACGAGCAGTACTTC
CASSRDGPAYEQYF
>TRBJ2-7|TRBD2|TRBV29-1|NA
TGCAGCGTTGCTAGCGGGAAGAGCTCCTACGAGCAGTACTTC
CSVASGKSSYEQYF
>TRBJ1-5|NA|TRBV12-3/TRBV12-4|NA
TGTGCCAGCAGTTTCAGAAATCAGCCCCAGCATTTT
CASSFRNQPQHF
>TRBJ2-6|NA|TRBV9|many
TGTGCCAGCAGCACCCAGGGTTCTGGGGCCAACGTCCTGACTTTC
CASSTQGSGANVLTF
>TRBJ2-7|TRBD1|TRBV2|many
TGTGCCAGCCTCCGGGACAGCTACTACGAGCAGTACTTC
CASLRDSYYEQYF
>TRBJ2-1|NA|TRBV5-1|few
TGCGCCAGCAGCTTGAGTGGCGGGTCCTCCTACAATGAGCAGTTCTTC
CASSLSGGSSYNEQFF
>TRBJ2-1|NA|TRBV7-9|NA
TGTGCCAGCAGCTCGAATTTAGCGCCATACAATGAGCAGTTCTTC
CASSSNLAPYNEQFF
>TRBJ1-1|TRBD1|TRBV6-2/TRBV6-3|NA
TGTGCCAGCAGCCACAGGGGGGCGGTGAACACTGAAGCTTTCTTT
CASSHRGAVNTEAFF
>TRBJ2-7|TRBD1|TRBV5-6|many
TGTGCCAGCAGCCACCGACAGGGATGGGGCTACGAGCAGTACTTC
CASSHRQGWGYEQYF
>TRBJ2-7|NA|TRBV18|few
TGTGCCAGCTCAGGAACCCTTTACGAGCAGTACTTC
CASSGTLYEQYF
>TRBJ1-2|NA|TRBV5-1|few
TGCGCCAGCAGCATAAACTTCTCTAACTATGGCTACACCTTC
CASSINFSNYGYTF
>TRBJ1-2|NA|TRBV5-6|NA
TGTGCCAGCAGCTTGGTTTCCTATGGCTACACCTTC
CASSLVSYGYTF
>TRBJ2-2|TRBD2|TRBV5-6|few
TGTGCCAGCAGCTTGGTCAGCGTCTTAGCGGGAGCCGGCGGGGAGCTGTTTTTT
CASSLVSVLAGAGGELFF
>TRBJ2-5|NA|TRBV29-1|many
TGCAGCGTTGTTGAGGGGCCGGAGACCCAGTACTTC
CSVVEGPETQYF
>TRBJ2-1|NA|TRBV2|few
TGTGCCTCGAAACGACTTCGCGAGTTCTTC
CASKRLREFF
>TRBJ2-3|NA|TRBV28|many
TGTGCCAGCAGTTACGAGAGGGCAAGGACAGATACGCAGTATTTT
CASSYERARTDTQYF
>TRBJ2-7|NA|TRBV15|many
TGTGCCACCAGCAGAGATCCGATTCTCTCCTACGAGCAGTACTTC
CATSRDPILSYEQYF
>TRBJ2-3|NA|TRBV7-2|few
TGTGCCAGTACGACGGACAGACCAGATACGCAGTATTTT
CASTTDRPDTQYF
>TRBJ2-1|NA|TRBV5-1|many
TGCGCCAGCAGCCTTGATGGCAGCTCCTACAATGAGCAGTTCTTC
CASSLDGSSYNEQFF
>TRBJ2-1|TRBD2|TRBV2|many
TGTGCCAGCAGTGCGGGGGGAAGCTCCTACAATGAGCAGTTCTTC
CASSAGGSSYNEQFF
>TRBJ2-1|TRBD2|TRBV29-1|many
TGCAGCGTTGAAGTAGCGGGGGATGAGCAGTTCTTC
CSVEVAGDEQFF
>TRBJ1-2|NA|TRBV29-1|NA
TGCAGCGCCCCCGAGGTCCCCTATGGCTACACCTTC
CSAPEVPYGYTF